Listed here is a single TCR beta chain. Its antigen is undetermined. As for time point: after dendritic cell vaccination, including at tumor progression/relapse. The CDR3 is made up of 14 amino acids. The germline V gene encodes CDR1 MNHEY and CDR2 SMNVEV (reference sequence). Trimming took 5 bases from V and 9 from J; bases not matched to a gene: 11. The data stem from a study of glioma-infiltrating T cells after dendritic cell vaccination. In the study overall: Patients had newly diagnosed or recurrent glioblastoma and received dendritic cell vaccines. The vaccine used monocyte-derived dendritic cells pulsed overnight with autologous tumor lysate. Study-wide results and caveats: No direct clonality-survival link was found; a diverse polyclonal response may matter. Estimated pretreatment TIL content predicted outcome after dendritic cell vaccination.

TCRdb keeps only in-frame clones here, not all; method: immunoSEQ multiplex PCR. The table has about 50,000 clones, about 84% seen once. The genes are TRBV27 and TRBJ2-5; TRBD2 matches 8 bases. Sample: blood, taken after dendritic cell vaccination. The receptor's source is a human donor with glioblastoma. CDR3 in amino acids: CASSPTSGGAAQYF. CDR3 DNA: TGTGCCAGCAGTCCCACTAGCGGAGGGGCGGCCCAGTACTTC.